These T cell receptor beta chains were read from a single sample in a study of T cells in localized non-small cell lung cancer. The assay was immunoSEQ multiplex PCR, and TCRdb's table has in-frame clones only and misses some. The sample has about 45,000 clones; 81% are singletons. The sequenced sample was peripheral blood mononuclear cells, obtained before any cancer treatment. The receptors come from a man aged 40 to 69 with stage III lung adenocarcinoma. Each CDR3 is given with its conserved first and last residue. A D gene is named only where the DNA matches it firmly. Size values are once, few and many counts, or a class for expanded clones, and some rows have none.

cdr3_aa: CASSLTSSYEQYF
clone_size: medium-sized
v_call: TRBV5-4
j_call: TRBJ2-7
d_call: NA

cdr3_aa: CASTNTGELFF
clone_size: NA
v_call: TRBV6-5
j_call: TRBJ2-2
d_call: NA

cdr3_aa: CASSVTGYQETQYF
clone_size: once
v_call: TRBV9
j_call: TRBJ2-5
d_call: TRBD1

cdr3_aa: CASSLGGDRNSEAFF
clone_size: NA
v_call: TRBV11-3
j_call: TRBJ1-1
d_call: TRBD1

cdr3_aa: CAISAQESYEQYF
clone_size: NA
v_call: TRBV10-3
j_call: TRBJ2-7
d_call: NA

cdr3_aa: CASSLAGTSQETQYF
clone_size: NA
v_call: TRBV5-1
j_call: TRBJ2-5
d_call: TRBD2

cdr3_aa: CSVEESRGWADTQYF
clone_size: NA
v_call: TRBV29-1
j_call: TRBJ2-3
d_call: NA

cdr3_aa: CASFLRLGTSGPQETQYF
clone_size: NA
v_call: TRBV18
j_call: TRBJ2-5
d_call: TRBD2

cdr3_aa: CASSQPRDRLWRTF
clone_size: few
v_call: TRBV2
j_call: TRBJ1-2
d_call: TRBD1

cdr3_aa: CATSSTLSGTERDTQYF
clone_size: NA
v_call: TRBV15
j_call: TRBJ2-3
d_call: TRBD2

cdr3_aa: CASSSISRQDTQYF
clone_size: NA
v_call: TRBV7-2
j_call: TRBJ2-3
d_call: NA

cdr3_aa: CASSYSRGGSHTEAFF
clone_size: NA
v_call: TRBV6-5
j_call: TRBJ1-1
d_call: NA

cdr3_aa: CASSELVEAGNIQYF
clone_size: NA
v_call: TRBV2
j_call: TRBJ2-4
d_call: NA

cdr3_aa: CASSKKVRVLNSPLHF
clone_size: NA
v_call: TRBV21-1
j_call: TRBJ1-6
d_call: NA

cdr3_aa: CASSPTGPWDLAKNIQYF
clone_size: NA
v_call: TRBV5-1
j_call: TRBJ2-4
d_call: NA

cdr3_aa: CASSQGRILSGANVLTF
clone_size: few
v_call: TRBV2
j_call: TRBJ2-6
d_call: NA

cdr3_aa: CASSTDTGSYTQYF
clone_size: NA
v_call: TRBV11-2
j_call: TRBJ2-3
d_call: NA

cdr3_aa: CASSGARKSYNEQFF
clone_size: few
v_call: TRBV10-2
j_call: TRBJ2-1
d_call: NA

cdr3_aa: CASSYKGAGDGYTF
clone_size: once
v_call: TRBV6-5
j_call: TRBJ1-2
d_call: TRBD1

cdr3_aa: CATSRDISSGNTIYF
clone_size: NA
v_call: TRBV15
j_call: TRBJ1-3
d_call: NA

cdr3_aa: CASSPRGSGSTDTQYF
clone_size: once
v_call: TRBV6-6
j_call: TRBJ2-3
d_call: TRBD2

cdr3_aa: CASSAGTVAGNQPQHF
clone_size: NA
v_call: TRBV25-1
j_call: TRBJ1-5
d_call: NA

cdr3_aa: CASSTRQEITGELFF
clone_size: NA
v_call: TRBV5-4
j_call: TRBJ2-2
d_call: NA

cdr3_aa: CASCRSNTEAFF
clone_size: NA
v_call: TRBV6-1
j_call: TRBJ1-1
d_call: NA

cdr3_aa: CASSQGRNYGYTF
clone_size: NA
v_call: TRBV14
j_call: TRBJ1-2
d_call: NA

cdr3_aa: CASSLGQGLPLHF
clone_size: NA
v_call: TRBV14
j_call: TRBJ1-6
d_call: TRBD1

cdr3_aa: CASSISGVNYGYTF
clone_size: few
v_call: TRBV19
j_call: TRBJ1-2
d_call: NA

cdr3_aa: CASRDRGRETQYF
clone_size: NA
v_call: TRBV6-1
j_call: TRBJ2-5
d_call: TRBD1

cdr3_aa: CASSETGTGGHNEQFF
clone_size: NA
v_call: TRBV9
j_call: TRBJ2-1
d_call: TRBD1

cdr3_aa: CASSLEQVNTEAFF
clone_size: NA
v_call: TRBV5-1
j_call: TRBJ1-1
d_call: NA

cdr3_aa: CASIPQGLGGYTF
clone_size: few
v_call: TRBV2
j_call: TRBJ1-2
d_call: TRBD1

cdr3_aa: CASSIEPLPWNPDSAEQYF
clone_size: NA
v_call: TRBV19
j_call: TRBJ2-7
d_call: NA

cdr3_aa: CASSESPAYEQYF
clone_size: NA
v_call: TRBV10-1
j_call: TRBJ2-7
d_call: NA

cdr3_aa: CASSNSWTRRTDTQYF
clone_size: NA
v_call: TRBV7-2
j_call: TRBJ2-3
d_call: NA